The 17 T cell receptor beta chains listed next were all sequenced from one sample in a study of cytomegalovirus exposure and HLA in healthy donors. The protocol was immunoSEQ multiplex PCR, while the TCRdb copy is restricted to in-frame clones and leaves out a portion. This sample yields hundreds of thousands of clones, of which about nine tenths are seen a single time; under 0.95% belongs to the top ten. The sequencing input was PBMCs. These TCRs come from a woman between 18 and 29 years old in good health and CMV-seronegative.

This clone is a singleton in its sample. J is TRBJ2-1 and V is TRBV6-5, with 13 bases identical to TRBD2. The germline V gene has CDR1 MNHEY and CDR2 SVGAGI. This CDR3 comprises 15 residues. Losses at the gene ends were 6 bases for V and 9 bases for J; bases not matched to a gene: 8. For the CDR3, the DNA is TGTGCCAGCAGCTATACTAGCGGGGGGGCGCTTGAGCAGTTCTTC. Translation gives CASSYTSGGALEQFF.

The chain recombines TRBV4-1 with TRBJ2-1, with TRBD1 matching 9 bases. CDR1 and CDR2 from the germline V gene are MGHRA and YSYEKL. The CDR3 consists of 17 residues. V shed 2 bases and J 3 bases; nucleotides not matched to a gene: 8. The chain's CDR3 is CASSQLTGTGNYNEQFF. In nucleotides, the CDR3 is TGCGCCAGCAGCCAACTGACCGGGACAGGGAACTACAATGAGCAGTTCTTC.

J is TRBJ1-1 and V is TRBV5-6, with 7 bases aligning to TRBD1. This CDR3 has 14 amino acids. Germline CDR1 and CDR2: SGHDT and YYEEEE. The V and J ends lost 2 bases and 3 bases, in that order; junction bases with no gene match: 4. As DNA, the CDR3 is TGTGCCAGCAGCTTCCGAGACAGGGACACTGAAGCTTTCTTT. Its protein product is CASSFRDRDTEAFF.

V and J are TRBV27 and TRBJ1-5; TRBD1 agrees at 7 bases. The CDR3 runs 19 residues. V gave up 5 bases and J gave up 3 bases; unmatched junction bases: 19. Germline V CDR1 and CDR2: MNHEY, SMNVEV (reference sequence). CDR3 bases: TGTGCCAGCAGTCCGACACGACAGACAGGGCAGGGGCTCAATCAGCCCCAGCATTTT. This sequence encodes CASSPTRQTGQGLNQPQHF.

V usage is TRBV30 and J usage is TRBJ2-5, with 8 nucleotides matching TRBD1. J was trimmed by 2 bases and V by 1 base; bases with no gene match: 3. From germline, CDR1 is GTSNPN and CDR2 SVGIG (reference sequence). The CDR3 contains 14 residues. The CDR3 loop reads CAWSGTGGQETQYF. The CDR3 coding sequence is TGTGCCTGGAGTGGAACAGGGGGACAAGAGACCCAGTACTTC.

The genes are TRBV28 and TRBJ2-1; the D gene is possibly TRBD2 (6 bases). Germline lookup yields CDR1 MDHEN and CDR2 SYDVKM. Trimming removed 1 base at V and 6 bases at J, with 10 bases between. The CDR3 length is 14 residues. CDR3 nucleotide sequence: TGTGCCAGCAGTTTATTGTTCGGGGGCAATGAGCAGTTCTTC. Its translation is CASSLLFGGNEQFF.

Worth noting for this clone: An end of the junction does not agree with germline; a read error may underlie this. The chain couples TRBV5-1 to TRBJ1-1; D gene ambiguous. This CDR3 comprises 13 residues. The germline V gene has CDR1 SGHRS and CDR2 YFSETQ. The CDR3 protein is CASRLGMNTEAFF. The CDR3 DNA sequence: TGCGCCAGCAGATTGGGTATGAACACTGAAGCTTTCTTT.

The chain combines TRBV4-1 with TRBJ1-2, with TRBD1 matching 9 bases. V shed 0 bases, J shed 8 bases, and the junction held 1 base outside the gene matches. Germline values: CDR1 MGHRA, CDR2 YSYEKL. This CDR3 has 13 residues. The CDR3 DNA is TGCGCCAGCAGCCAAGAGGGGACAGGGGGCTACACCTTC. This gives the protein CASSQEGTGGYTF.

The chain employs TRBV4-1 and TRBJ2-7; 14 nucleotides match TRBD2. Germline loops: CDR1 MGHRA, CDR2 YSYEKL. The CDR3 runs 17 residues. With V trimmed by 1 base and J by 4 bases, 6 bases remained unmatched. DNA of the CDR3: TGCGCCAGCAGCCAAGGAGGGACTAGCGGGGGAGTTTACGAGCAGTACTTC. It encodes CASSQGGTSGGVYEQYF.

This chain joins TRBV29-1 and TRBJ2-7; tentative D call: TRBD1 (6 bases). CDR1 SQVTM and CDR2 ANQGSEA come from the germline V gene. V was trimmed by 0 bases and J by 0 bases, leaving 15 bases between them. This CDR3 contains 16 residues. The CDR3 DNA is TGCAGCGTTGAAGATCGGACAGAACATTACTCCTACGAGCAGTACTTC. This translates into CSVEDRTEHYSYEQYF.

This clone was recorded a few times. The V call is TRBV6-1, the J call TRBJ1-6; TRBD1 matches at 8 bases. The germline V gene has CDR1 MNHNS and CDR2 SASEGT. CDR3 length: 16 residues. V lost 4 bases and J lost 7; bases outside the gene matches: 9. The CDR3 region has the DNA TGTGCCAGCAGTGTTGACCCCGGGACAGGCAATTCACCCCTCCACTTT. As protein: CASSVDPGTGNSPLHF.

The count of this clone is one. The genes are TRBV2 and TRBJ2-3; D unresolved. CDR1 and CDR2 from the germline V gene are SNHLY and FYNNEI. The CDR3 length is 14 residues. The V gene lost 8 bases and the J gene lost 1 base, with 13 bases spanning the gap. As DNA, the CDR3 is TGTGCCAGCGTTAGAGTTGCTGGCACAGATACGCAGTATTTT. This sequence encodes CASVRVAGTDTQYF.

The chain recombines TRBV2 with TRBJ2-7, with no clear D. Germline CDR1 and CDR2: SNHLY and FYNNEI. V was shortened by 5 bases and J by 3 bases, with 5 bases between the two germline ends. CDR3 size: 11 residues. CDR3 DNA sequence: TGTGCCAGCAGTCAGGACTACGAGCAGTACTTC. Its protein product is CASSQDYEQYF.

V gene TRBV5-1 combines with J gene TRBJ2-7; TRBD2 aligns across 12 bases. This CDR3 has 17 residues. V shed 5 bases, J shed 2 bases, and the junction held 11 bases outside the gene matches. Germline CDR1 reads SGHRS; CDR2 reads YFSETQ. This chain's CDR3 is CASSLKLAGGPTYEQYF. For the CDR3, the DNA is TGCGCCAGCAGTCTTAAACTAGCGGGAGGTCCTACCTACGAGCAGTACTTC.

V and J are TRBV4-1 and TRBJ1-6; weak D call: TRBD1 (5 bases). The V and J ends lost 1 base and 8 bases respectively, with 12 bases between them. The germline CDR1 and CDR2 sequences are MGHRA and YSYEKL. CDR3 length: 15 amino acids. Here the CDR3 reads CASSQAGGNHSPLHF. CDR3 nucleotides: TGCGCCAGCAGCCAAGCCGGGGGGAACCATTCACCCCTCCACTTT.

J is TRBJ1-6 and V is TRBV5-1; TRBD1 might be the D (6 bases). This CDR3 spans 15 amino acids. V was shortened by 4 bases and J by 9 bases, with 17 bases between the two germline ends. Germline V gene data show CDR1 as SGHRS and CDR2 as YFSETQ. The CDR3 DNA sequence: TGCGCCAGCAGCATGGGGGACACGGGTTCTTCACCCCTCCACTTT. As protein: CASSMGDTGSSPLHF.

CDR3 protein: CASSEYVGTGDTEAFF. CDR3 bases: TGTGCCAGCAGTGAATATGTTGGAACAGGGGACACTGAAGCTTTCTTT. V is TRBV6-1 and J is TRBJ1-1; TRBD1 matches 7 bases. This CDR3 is built from 16 residues. V shed 2 bases and J 3 bases; nucleotides not matched to a gene: 9. Germline CDR1 is MNHNS and CDR2 is SASEGT.